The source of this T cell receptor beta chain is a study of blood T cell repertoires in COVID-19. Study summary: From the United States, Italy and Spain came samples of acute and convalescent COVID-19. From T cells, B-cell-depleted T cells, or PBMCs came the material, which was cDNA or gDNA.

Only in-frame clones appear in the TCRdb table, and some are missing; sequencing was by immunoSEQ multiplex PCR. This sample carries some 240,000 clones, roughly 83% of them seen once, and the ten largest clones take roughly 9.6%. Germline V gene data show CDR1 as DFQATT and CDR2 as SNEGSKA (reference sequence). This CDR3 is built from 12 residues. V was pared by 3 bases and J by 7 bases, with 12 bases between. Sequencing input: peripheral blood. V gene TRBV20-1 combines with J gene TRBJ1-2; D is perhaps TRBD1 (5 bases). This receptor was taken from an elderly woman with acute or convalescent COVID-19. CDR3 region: CSASAGSFGYTF. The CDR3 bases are TGCAGTGCTAGTGCAGGGTCCTTTGGCTACACCTTC.